This T cell receptor (beta chain) came from a study of CD8+ T cells in alopecia areata. Study as a whole: Treated patients were given oral tofacitinib, which was dosed at 5 to 10 mg twice daily.

Documented treatment: oral pan-JAK inhibitor, 5-10 mg twice daily. Extracted RNA was reverse transcribed into cDNA, the sequencing template. Produced via immunoSEQ multiplex PCR; TCRdb's table is partial and in-frame only. The sample lists some 160,000 clones, about two thirds seen once, with roughly 0.85% in the top ten. The source is a human donor with alopecia areata. The specimen comprised CD4+ T cells sorted from blood, sampled at week 4, from a patient treated with tofacitinib.

CDR3 loop: CASSSFSEQFF. As DNA, the CDR3 is TGTGCCAGCAGCTCATTTTCGGAGCAGTTCTTC. The chain combines TRBV5-6 with TRBJ2-1; unclear D gene. CDR3 length equals 11 residues. V was pared by 3 bases and J by 10 bases, with 8 bases between. CDR1 and CDR2 (germline): SGHDT, YYEEEE.